Listed here is a single T cell receptor (beta chain). Methods used by the authors: Amplification from reference gene primers served as the basis for estimated nucleated cell counts. Sequenced by immunoSEQ multiplex PCR; TCRdb stores in-frame clones only, minus some. For V, J and clone size, that table is used; D and trimming come from the DNA. The table includes about 250,000 clones, 65% to 85% detected once. The entry originates in a study of blood T cell repertoires in COVID-19. Study overall: T cells, B-cell-depleted T cells, or PBMCs supplied cDNA or gDNA.

The CDR3 runs to 15 residues. V was pared by 4 bases and J by 3 bases, with 4 bases of the junction left unmatched. Germline lookup yields CDR1 SGHVS and CDR2 FNYEAQ. Sequencing input: peripheral blood. The J gene is TRBJ1-2, the V gene TRBV7-6; 11 bases are a match to TRBD1. The clonotype was recovered from a man aged 35-49 years with acute or convalescent COVID-19. For the CDR3, the DNA is TGTGCCAGCAGCTACCGGGACAGGGGGGACTATGGCTACACCTTC. It codes for CASSYRDRGDYGYTF.